This T cell receptor beta chain came from a study of T cell responses to AZD1222 COVID-19 vaccine. On the study more broadly: Pooled samples include second doses given at about 4 or 12 weeks.

Here immunoSEQ multiplex PCR was the method, and the copy in TCRdb shows in-frame clones only, minus some. The data show roughly 170,000 clones, with around 88% seen just once and approximately 0.49% held by the top ten. Study-level points and caveats: Clonal diversity may have been underestimated, and the donors were mostly white British, with more females than males. Researchers took repertoire samples only after the peak T cell response had come.

CDR1 and CDR2 from the germline V gene are LGHNA and YSLEER. Trimming cost V 5 bases and J 2 bases; bases outside gene matches: 6. The CDR3 spans 16 residues. Concerning this clone: What it binds is unknown.

The V call is TRBV4-3, the J call TRBJ2-1, with 10 bases that match TRBD1. Sequencing was performed on peripheral blood, taken on day 0 of AZD1222 vaccination. This TCR derives from an adult in good health. In nucleotides, the CDR3 is TGCGCCAGCAGCACCGACGGGACAGGGGCCTACAATGAGCAGTTCTTC. Its protein product is CASSTDGTGAYNEQFF.